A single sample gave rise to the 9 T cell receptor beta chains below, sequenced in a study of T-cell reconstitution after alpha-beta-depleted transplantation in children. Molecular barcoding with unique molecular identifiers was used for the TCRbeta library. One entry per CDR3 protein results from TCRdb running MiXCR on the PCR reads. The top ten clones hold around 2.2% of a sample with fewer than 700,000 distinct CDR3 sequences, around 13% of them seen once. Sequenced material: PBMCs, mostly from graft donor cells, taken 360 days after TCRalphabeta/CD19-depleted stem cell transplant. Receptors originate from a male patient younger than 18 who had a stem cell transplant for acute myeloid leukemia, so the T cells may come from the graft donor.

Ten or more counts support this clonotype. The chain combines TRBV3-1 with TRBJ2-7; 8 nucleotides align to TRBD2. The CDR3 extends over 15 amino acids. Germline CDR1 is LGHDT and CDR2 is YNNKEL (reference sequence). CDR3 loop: CAAAGGAKSPYEQYF. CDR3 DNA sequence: TGTGCAGCGGCCGGGGGGGCAAAATCACCTTACGAGCAGTACTTC.

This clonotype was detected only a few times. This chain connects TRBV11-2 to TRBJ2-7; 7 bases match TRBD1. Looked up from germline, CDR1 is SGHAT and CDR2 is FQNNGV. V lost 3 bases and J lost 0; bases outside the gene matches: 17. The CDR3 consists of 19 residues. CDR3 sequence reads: CASSFQIVPGQTFSYEQYF. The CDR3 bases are TGTGCCAGCAGCTTCCAGATCGTCCCGGGACAGACCTTCTCCTACGAGCAGTACTTC.

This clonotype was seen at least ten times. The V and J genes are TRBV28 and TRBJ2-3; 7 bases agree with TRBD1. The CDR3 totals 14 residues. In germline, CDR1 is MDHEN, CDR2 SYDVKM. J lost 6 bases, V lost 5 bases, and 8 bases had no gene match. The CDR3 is CASSLETGLDTQYF. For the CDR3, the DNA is TGTGCCAGCAGTCTAGAGACAGGGCTTGATACGCAGTATTTT.

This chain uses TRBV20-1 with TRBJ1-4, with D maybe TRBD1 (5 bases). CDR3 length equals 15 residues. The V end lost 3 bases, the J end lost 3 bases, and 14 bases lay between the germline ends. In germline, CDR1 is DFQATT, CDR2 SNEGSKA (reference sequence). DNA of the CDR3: TGCAGTGCTAGGGGCCAGGGAGCTGCTAATGAAAAACTGTTTTTT. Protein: CSARGQGAANEKLFF.

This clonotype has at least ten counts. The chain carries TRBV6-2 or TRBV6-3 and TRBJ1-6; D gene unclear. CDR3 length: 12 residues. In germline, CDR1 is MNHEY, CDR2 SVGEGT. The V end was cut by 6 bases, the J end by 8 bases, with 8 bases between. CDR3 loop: CASRTRDSPLHF. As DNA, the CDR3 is TGTGCCAGCAGAACGCGGGATTCACCCCTCCACTTT.

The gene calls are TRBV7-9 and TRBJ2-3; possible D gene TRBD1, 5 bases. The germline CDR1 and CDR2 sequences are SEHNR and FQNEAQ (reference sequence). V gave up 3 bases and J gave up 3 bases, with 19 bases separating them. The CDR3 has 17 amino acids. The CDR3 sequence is CASSFLTDLPQTDTQYF. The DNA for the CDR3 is TGTGCCAGCAGCTTTCTGACAGACCTCCCCCAAACAGATACGCAGTATTTT.

CDR3 loop: CASMRTGNNYGYTF. CDR3 coding DNA: TGTGCCAGCATGAGGACGGGGAATAACTATGGCTACACCTTC. This chain joins TRBV5-5 and TRBJ1-2; D is ambiguous. V was pared by 6 bases and J by 1 base, with 13 bases between. Germline CDR1 SGHKS, CDR2 YYEKEE (reference sequence). The CDR3 sequence is 14 residues long.

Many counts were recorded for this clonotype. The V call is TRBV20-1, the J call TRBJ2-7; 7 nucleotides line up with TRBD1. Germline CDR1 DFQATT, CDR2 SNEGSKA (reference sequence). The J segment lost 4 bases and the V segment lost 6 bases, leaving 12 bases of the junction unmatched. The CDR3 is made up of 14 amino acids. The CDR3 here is CSARPPGQSYEQYF. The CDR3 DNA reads TGCAGTGCCAGACCCCCGGGACAGTCGTACGAGCAGTACTTC.

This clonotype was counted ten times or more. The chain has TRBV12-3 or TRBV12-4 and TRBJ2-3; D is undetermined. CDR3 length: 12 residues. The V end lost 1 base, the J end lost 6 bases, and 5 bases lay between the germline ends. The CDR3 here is CASSLVWDTQYF. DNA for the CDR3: TGTGCCAGCAGTTTAGTTTGGGATACGCAGTATTTT.